These 29 T cell receptor beta chains share one sample of origin, sequenced in a study of blood T cell repertoires in COVID-19. TCRdb keeps only in-frame clones here, not all; method: immunoSEQ multiplex PCR. The table includes about 260,000 clones, 70% to 90% detected once. Sequenced input: peripheral blood. The receptors here all came from a human donor in a cohort sampled during active COVID-19.

This chain joins TRBV6-2 or TRBV6-3 and TRBJ2-7; TRBD1 is a possible D gene (5 bases). The ends were cut back, 5 bases at V and 4 bases at J, with 18 bases in the middle. The CDR3 extends over 15 amino acids. CDR1 is MNHEY, CDR2 SVGEGT, per germline. CDR3 amino acids: CASSLLPQGGYEQYF. CDR3 coding DNA: TGTGCCAGCAGTCTCCTTCCTCAGGGCGGATACGAGCAGTACTTC.

The chain recombines TRBV6-5 with TRBJ1-1, with no clear D. V lost 7 bases, J lost 3 bases, and 15 bases lay in between. CDR1 and CDR2 (germline): MNHEY, SVGAGI. The CDR3 extends over 14 amino acids. CDR3 amino acids: CASTPPGFDTEAFF. DNA for the CDR3: TGTGCCAGCACCCCCCCCGGGTTCGACACTGAAGCTTTCTTT.

V and J are TRBV18 and TRBJ2-1, with 14 nucleotides matching TRBD2. CDR3 size: 21 residues. Germline loops: CDR1 KGHSH, CDR2 LQKENI. V dropped 4 bases and J dropped 0; count of bases not matched to a gene: 14. CDR3 sequence reads: CASSHRPTSGGALDSYNEQFF. In nucleotides, the CDR3 is TGTGCCAGCTCACACCGACCGACTAGCGGGGGGGCCTTAGACTCCTACAATGAGCAGTTCTTC.

The V call is TRBV9, the J call TRBJ2-1; 9 bases match TRBD1. Germline V gene data show CDR1 as SGDLS and CDR2 as YYNGEE. The CDR3 has 14 amino acids. J was trimmed by 5 bases and V by 0 bases; bases with no gene match: 0. CDR3 protein: CASSVGTGDNEQFF. In nucleotides, the CDR3 is TGTGCCAGCAGCGTAGGGACAGGGGACAATGAGCAGTTCTTC.

V and J are TRBV7-9 and TRBJ1-4; 8 bases map to TRBD1. J gave up 2 bases and V 5 bases, and 4 bases lay outside the gene matches. The germline CDR1 and CDR2 sequences are SEHNR and FQNEAQ (reference sequence). The CDR3 sequence is 15 residues long. The CDR3 region has the DNA TGTGCCAGCAGCCCACGGACAGGGACTAATGAAAAACTGTTTTTT. Translated, it gives CASSPRTGTNEKLFF.

This chain links TRBV19 with TRBJ1-4, with D perhaps matching TRBD1 (5 bases). There are 11 residues in the CDR3. Trimming removed 6 bases at V and 13 bases at J, with 12 bases between. Germline values: CDR1 LNHDA, CDR2 SQIVND (reference sequence). CDR3 sequence reads: CASRRQGSLFF. In DNA form, the CDR3 reads TGTGCCAGTAGGAGGCAGGGATCACTGTTTTTT.

V usage is TRBV25-1 and J usage is TRBJ2-7; a possible D gene is TRBD1 (6 bases). The germline V and J ends were trimmed by 6 bases and 0 bases, with 24 bases remaining between them. The germline V gene encodes CDR1 MGHDK and CDR2 SYGVNS. The CDR3 loop spans 18 amino acids. DNA of the CDR3: TGTGCCAGCAGCGAGCTGGAAACACAGGGATTCCCCTCCTACGAGCAGTACTTC. Translation gives CASSELETQGFPSYEQYF.

In this sample, this clone turned up once. The chain has TRBV7-9 and TRBJ2-7, with D perhaps matching TRBD1 (6 bases). V dropped 5 bases and J dropped 7 bases, with 21 bases sitting between them. The CDR3 length is 15 residues. Germline CDR1 is SEHNR and CDR2 is FQNEAQ (reference sequence). CDR3 DNA sequence: TGTGCCAGCAGCCCCAAGGGACATGGGAGTGGGGAGCAGTACTTC. Its protein is CASSPKGHGSGEQYF.

The rearrangement joins TRBV30 to TRBJ1-1, with TRBD1 as a possible D gene (6 bases). Germline V gives CDR1 GTSNPN, CDR2 SVGIG (reference sequence). This CDR3 contains 13 residues. Trimming pared 5 bases from V and 4 bases from J, leaving 14 bases between. In DNA, the CDR3 is TGTGCCTGGGTACAGGGTTTGGGCACTGAAGCTTTCTTT. This translates into CAWVQGLGTEAFF.

The CDR3 region has the DNA TGTGCACTCAAAGGGACAGGGCCTATGAACACTGAAGCTTTCTTT. Its protein product is CALKGTGPMNTEAFF. The chain couples TRBV6-6 to TRBJ1-1; 9 bases match TRBD1. CDR3 size: 15 residues. Germline-derived CDR1 and CDR2 are MNHNY and SVGAGI (reference sequence).

The gene calls are TRBV6-1 and TRBJ1-6; 11 nucleotides agree with TRBD1. Germline CDR1 reads MNHNS; CDR2 reads SASEGT. This CDR3 has 16 residues. The ends lost 4 bases at V and 10 bases at J; junction bases unmatched: 9. As DNA, the CDR3 is TGTGCCAGCAGTGCCTTCTTCGGGGACAGGGGGTCACCCCTCCACTTT. Translating it yields CASSAFFGDRGSPLHF.

This rearrangement joins TRBV28 to TRBJ1-2, with 11 bases matching TRBD1. V was clipped by 8 bases and J by 4 bases; unmatched bases: 0. The germline CDR1 and CDR2 sequences are MDHEN and SYDVKM. This CDR3 spans 12 amino acids. CDR3 coding DNA: TGTGCCAGCGGACAGGGGGCCTATGGCTACACCTTC. Translation: CASGQGAYGYTF.

The count of this clone is one. This chain uses TRBV4-1 with TRBJ2-7; a weak D match, TRBD2 (5 bases). CDR3 length: 14 amino acids. The ends were cut back, 3 bases at V and 5 bases at J, with 14 bases in the middle. The germline CDR1 and CDR2 sequences are MGHRA and YSYEKL. DNA of the CDR3: TGCGCCAGCAGCCACGCCTCGGGGAGAAACGAGCAGTACTTC. It translates to CASSHASGRNEQYF.

J is TRBJ2-7 and V is TRBV28; 7 bases agree with TRBD2. The germline CDR1 and CDR2 sequences are MDHEN and SYDVKM. This CDR3 comprises 14 residues. The V gene end was trimmed by 3 bases and the J gene end by 4 bases; junction bases not matched to a gene: 6. The CDR3 is CASSFTGRNYEQYF. DNA of the CDR3: TGTGCCAGCAGTTTTACCGGGAGGAATTACGAGCAGTACTTC.

This rearrangement joins TRBV28 to TRBJ1-1; D possibly corresponds to TRBD1 (5 bases). The CDR3 runs to 13 residues. The V and J ends lost 8 bases and 0 bases respectively, with 10 bases between them. Germline V gene data show CDR1 as MDHEN and CDR2 as SYDVKM. The CDR3 sequence is CASLRQLNTEAFF. The CDR3 DNA follows: TGTGCCAGCCTCCGACAGTTGAACACTGAAGCTTTCTTT.

This chain joins TRBV7-2 and TRBJ2-3; the D is unclear. V lost 5 bases and J 2 bases, leaving 17 bases between the germline ends. The V gene's germline CDR1 is SGHTA and CDR2 FQGNSA. The CDR3 runs 16 residues. This CDR3 reads CASSVLVGIPTDTQYF. The CDR3, as DNA: TGTGCCAGCAGCGTCCTAGTCGGAATACCCACAGATACGCAGTATTTT.

The chain employs TRBV5-1 and TRBJ2-1, with 8 nucleotides matching TRBD2. This CDR3 spans 15 amino acids. J gave up 4 bases and V 1 base, and 4 bases lay outside the gene matches. Germline-derived CDR1 and CDR2 are SGHRS and YFSETQ. CDR3 loop: CASSLRLAGYNEQFF. The CDR3 bases are TGCGCCAGCAGCTTGAGGCTAGCGGGTTACAATGAGCAGTTCTTC.

The chain has TRBV11-3 and TRBJ2-1, with TRBD2 matching over 10 bases. This CDR3 comprises 19 residues. Germline V gene data show CDR1 as SGHNT and CDR2 as YENEEA. Germline trimming cut 5 bases from V and 5 bases from J; bases unmatched to any gene: 18. CDR3 nucleotides: TGTGCCAGCAGCCCGCGAGGGGGAAGCGGGAGGGTGCTTAACAATGAGCAGTTCTTC. Translated, it gives CASSPRGGSGRVLNNEQFF. Using reference TRBV11-3 and TRBJ2-1 for the parts outside the CDR3, the full variable domain is EAGVVQSPRYKIIEKKQPVAFWCNPISGHNTLYWYLQNLGQGPELLIRYENEEAVDDSQLPKDRFSAERLKGVDSTLKIQPAELGDSAVYLCASSPRGGSGRVLNNEQFFGPGTRLTVL.

The rearrangement uses TRBV12-3 or TRBV12-4 and TRBJ2-7; TRBD2 might be the D (6 bases). V lost 1 base and J 3 bases, leaving 7 bases between the germline ends. The CDR3 spans 13 residues. CDR3 residues: CASSLGRDYEQYF. In DNA, the CDR3 is TGTGCCAGCAGTTTAGGGCGGGACTACGAGCAGTACTTC.

The V call is TRBV9, the J call TRBJ2-7; the match to TRBD1 covers 7 bases. The V segment lost 0 bases and the J segment 3 bases; nucleotides outside the gene matches: 15. From germline, CDR1 is SGDLS and CDR2 YYNGEE. This CDR3 spans 18 amino acids. The CDR3 DNA sequence: TGTGCCAGCAGCGTAGCGGGCCTATCCGGGACAGAGATCTACGAGCAGTACTTC. Translation gives CASSVAGLSGTEIYEQYF.

The V gene is TRBV10-3, the J gene TRBJ1-6, with 8 bases matching TRBD1. This CDR3 contains 16 residues. Germline V gene lookup returns CDR1 ENHRY and CDR2 SYGVKD. V lost 10 bases, J lost 10 bases, and 18 bases stayed unmatched. The CDR3, as DNA: TGTGCCACCAGAGAACAGGGGGGCCCCGGGGGGTCACCCCTCCACTTT. It translates to CATREQGGPGGSPLHF.

The gene calls are TRBV6-2 or TRBV6-3 and TRBJ2-4, with TRBD1 as a possible D gene (5 bases). The germline V gene encodes CDR1 MNHEY and CDR2 SVGEGT. CDR3 size: 15 residues. V was shortened by 2 bases and J by 0 bases, with 8 bases between the two germline ends. CDR3 sequence reads: CASSYSRGAKNIQYF. The CDR3 nucleotides are TGTGCCAGCAGTTACAGTAGGGGAGCCAAAAACATTCAGTACTTC.

The CDR3 spells CALPGSGANVLTF. Here the CDR3 DNA reads TGTGCTCTACCGGGCTCTGGGGCCAACGTCCTGACTTTC. V and J are TRBV21-1 and TRBJ2-6; TRBD2, the D gene given by the table, was not confirmed from the DNA. TRBV21-1 is noted as a pseudogene. The CDR3 extends over 13 amino acids.

This chain joins TRBV13 and TRBJ2-7; TRBD1 aligns across 8 bases. The CDR3 runs 13 residues. Trimming took 4 bases from V and 6 from J; bases not matched to a gene: 5. Germline CDR1 and CDR2: PRHDT and FYEKMQ (reference sequence). For the CDR3, the DNA is TGTGCCAGCAGCTCACGGACAGGGCTCGAGCAGTACTTC. Translated: CASSSRTGLEQYF. The full variable domain, rest sourced from reference TRBV13 and TRBJ2-7, is AAGVIQSPRHLIKEKRETATLKCYPIPRHDTVYWYQQGPGQDPQFLISFYEKMQSDKGSIPDRFSAQQFSDYHSELNMSSLELGDSALYFCASSSRTGLEQYFGPGTRLTVT.

The chain joins TRBV7-2 to TRBJ2-7; TRBD2 aligns across 8 bases. J was trimmed by 4 bases and V by 4 bases; bases with no gene match: 6. CDR3 size: 14 residues. In germline, CDR1 is SGHTA, CDR2 FQGNSA. The CDR3 DNA sequence: TGTGCCAGCAGCTACAGACTAGCGCCTTACGAGCAGTACTTC. The encoded protein is CASSYRLAPYEQYF.

V gene TRBV30 combines with J gene TRBJ2-5; the match to TRBD1 covers 11 bases. This CDR3 is built from 15 residues. J lost 5 bases, V lost 3 bases, and 8 bases had no gene match. Germline values: CDR1 GTSNPN, CDR2 SVGIG (reference sequence). CDR3 in amino acids: CAWSTGQGAKETQYF. The DNA of the CDR3 is TGTGCCTGGAGCACCGGACAGGGGGCTAAGGAGACCCAGTACTTC. The full variable domain, rest sourced from reference TRBV30 and TRBJ2-5, is SQTIHQWPATLVQPVGSPLSLECTVEGTSNPNLYWYRQAAGRGLQLLFYSVGIGQISSEVPQNLSASRPQDRQFILSSKKLLLSDSGFYLCAWSTGQGAKETQYFGPGTRLLVL.

CDR3 coding DNA: TGCGCCAGCAGCTTATACAGGGGGGCTGAAGGGGCCCAGTACTTC. It specifies CASSLYRGAEGAQYF. The V gene is TRBV5-1, the J gene TRBJ2-5; 8 nucleotides match TRBD1. Trimming took 2 bases from V and 9 from J; bases not matched to a gene: 12. Germline V gene sequence: CDR1 SGHRS, CDR2 YFSETQ. The CDR3 sequence is 15 residues long.

As DNA, the CDR3 is TGTGCCAGTAGTCTCACCAGGGCGGACAGCTATGGCTACACCTTC. Residues: CASSLTRADSYGYTF. The chain recombines TRBV19 with TRBJ1-2, with D perhaps matching TRBD1 (6 bases). V was shortened by 5 bases and J by 4 bases, with 17 bases between the two germline ends. Per the germline V gene, CDR1 is LNHDA and CDR2 is SQIVND (reference sequence). This CDR3 spans 15 amino acids.

The chain carries TRBV24-1 and TRBJ2-7; 8 bases fit TRBD1. Germline CDR1 reads KGHDR; CDR2 reads SFDVKD. This CDR3 spans 15 amino acids. V shed 4 bases, J shed 4 bases, and the junction held 8 bases outside the gene matches. DNA of the CDR3: TGTGCCACCAGTGACCCCCACAGGGGGGTATACGAGCAGTACTTC. Its translation is CATSDPHRGVYEQYF.